Shown below are 29 T cell receptor beta chains from a single sample sequenced in a study of cytomegalovirus exposure and HLA in healthy donors. The PCR employed 60 Vbeta primers together with 13 Jbeta primers. The assay was immunoSEQ multiplex PCR, and TCRdb's table has in-frame clones only and misses some. Of 180,000 or so clones listed, 70% to 90% are singletons. The sample comprised PBMCs. All receptors come from a woman aged 30 to 39 in good health and CMV-seronegative.

The chain recombines TRBV2 with TRBJ1-5, with D possibly TRBD1 on 6 matching bases. Germline CDR1 reads SNHLY; CDR2 reads FYNNEI. The germline V and J ends were trimmed by 6 bases and 7 bases, with 13 bases remaining between them. The CDR3 covers 13 residues. CDR3 bases: TGTGCCAGCAGCCGGGGGGCAGAGCAGCCCCAGCATTTT. Encoded protein: CASSRGAEQPQHF. Supplemented by reference TRBV2 and TRBJ1-5, the full variable domain reads EPEVTQTPSHQVTQMGQEVILRCVPISNHLYFYWYRQILGQKVEFLVSFYNNEISEKSEIFDDQFSVERPDGSNFTLKIRSTKLEDSAMYFCASSRGAEQPQHFGDGTRLSIL.

The CDR3 nucleotides read TGTGCCACCCGACCGGCAGGGGAGGGGGACGAGCAGTACTTC. Translating gives CATRPAGEGDEQYF. This chain uses TRBV28 with TRBJ2-7, with a weak D call TRBD2 (7 bases). Germline V CDR1 and CDR2: MDHEN, SYDVKM. The CDR3 totals 14 residues. V dropped 10 bases and J dropped 5 bases, with 21 bases sitting between them.

The V gene is TRBV12-5, the J gene TRBJ2-2, with D perhaps TRBD1 (5 bases). This CDR3 spans 16 amino acids. Deletions cut 1 base from V and 4 bases from J, with 13 bases between. Germline V gene sequence: CDR1 LGHNT, CDR2 FRNRAP. CDR3 residues: CASGLGAGSATGELFF. The DNA for the CDR3 is TGTGCTAGTGGTTTGGGCGCAGGGTCAGCCACCGGGGAGCTGTTTTTT. Supplemented by reference TRBV12-5 and TRBJ2-2, the full variable domain reads DARVTQTPRHKVTEMGQEVTMRCQPILGHNTVFWYRQTMMQGLELLAYFRNRAPLDDSGMPKDRFSAEMPDATLATLKIQPSEPRDSAVYFCASGLGAGSATGELFFGEGSRLTVL.

In DNA, the CDR3 is TGTGCCAGCAGTGGGAGCTCGGCCGATACGCAGTATTTT. Amino acids: CASSGSSADTQYF. V is TRBV2 and J is TRBJ2-3; D uncertain. The germline V and J ends were trimmed by 4 bases and 6 bases, with 11 bases remaining between them. Germline V CDR1 and CDR2: SNHLY, FYNNEI. This CDR3 spans 13 amino acids.

This CDR3 is CASSLGQGGYTF. The DNA for the CDR3 is TGCGCCAGCAGCTTGGGGCAGGGTGGCTACACCTTC. The chain uses TRBV5-1 and TRBJ1-2, with D perhaps TRBD1 (5 bases). The CDR3 spans 12 residues. Trimming took off 0 bases at V and 7 bases at J, with 7 bases between the two ends. CDR1 SGHRS and CDR2 YFSETQ come from the germline V gene.

J is TRBJ1-5 and V is TRBV5-1; D uncertain. V was trimmed by 0 bases and J by 5 bases, leaving 9 bases between them. This CDR3 is built from 14 residues. Germline V gene sequence: CDR1 SGHRS, CDR2 YFSETQ. As DNA, the CDR3 is TGCGCCAGCAGCTTGGACGGACTAGATCAGCCCCAGCATTTT. Residues: CASSLDGLDQPQHF.

This clone appeared a single time. This sequence joins TRBV28 and TRBJ2-5, with 7 bases that match TRBD1. TRBJ2-7 explains the end of the DNA better; the J call may be wrong. The CDR3 is made up of 14 amino acids. The germline gives CDR1 MDHEN, CDR2 SYDVKM. CDR3 DNA: TGTGCCAGCAGTACCGGGACAGACTTCCACGAGCAGTACTTC. Its translation is CASSTGTDFHEQYF.

The V call is TRBV25-1, the J call TRBJ2-1, with 11 nucleotides matching TRBD2. V gave up 8 bases and J gave up 13 bases; unmatched junction bases: 7. The CDR3 contains 12 residues. Germline CDR1 is MGHDK and CDR2 is SYGVNS. The CDR3 coding sequence is TGTGCCAGCGTTACTAGCGGGGGAGTCCAGTTCTTC. This sequence encodes CASVTSGGVQFF.

This chain joins TRBV29-1 and TRBJ2-3; TRBD2 agrees at 11 bases. CDR1 and CDR2 (germline): SQVTM, ANQGSEA. There are 14 residues in the CDR3. Trimming at V came to 3 bases and at J to 7 bases, leaving 6 bases not matched to a gene. Here the CDR3 DNA reads TGCAGCGTTGACAGCGGGACTAGCGGTAATACGCAGTATTTT. It specifies CSVDSGTSGNTQYF.

This clone was detected only once. V is TRBV4-1 and J is TRBJ2-4; D unclear. The CDR3 spans 11 residues. V was pared by 1 base and J by 12 bases, with 7 bases between. Germline assignment: CDR1 MGHRA and CDR2 YSYEKL. CDR3 nucleotide sequence: TGCGCCAGCAGCCAAGGAGACACTCAGTACTTC. Encoded protein: CASSQGDTQYF.

The chain combines TRBV7-9 with TRBJ1-1; D perhaps matches TRBD1 (5 bases). The CDR3 covers 11 residues. V was pared by 5 bases and J by 11 bases, with 12 bases between. Germline V gene lookup returns CDR1 SEHNR and CDR2 FQNEAQ (reference sequence). The CDR3 loop is CASSREGPAFF. The CDR3 bases are TGTGCCAGCAGCCGGGAGGGGCCGGCTTTCTTT. Complete variable domain (other parts from reference TRBV7-9 and TRBJ1-1): DTGVSQNPRHKITKRGQNVTFRCDPISEHNRLYWYRQTLGQGPEFLTYFQNEAQLEKSRLLSDRFSAERPKGSFSTLEIQRTEQGDSAMYLCASSREGPAFFGQGTRLTVV.

J is TRBJ2-7 and V is TRBV6-1; D not resolved. Germline V lookup: CDR1 MNHNS, CDR2 SASEGT. V lost 3 bases and J 3 bases, leaving 9 bases between the germline ends. CDR3 length: 13 amino acids. DNA of the CDR3: TGTGCCAGCAGTGAGGCCAGTCACTACGAGCAGTACTTC. Translated, it gives CASSEASHYEQYF.

The chain is built from TRBV19 and TRBJ2-2, with D perhaps matching TRBD1 (5 bases). Germline V CDR1 and CDR2: LNHDA, SQIVND (reference sequence). CDR3 length: 13 amino acids. The ends were cut back, 5 bases at V and 2 bases at J, with 6 bases in the middle. The CDR3 DNA reads as TGTGCCAGTAGTGACAGAAACACCGGGGAGCTGTTTTTT. Encoded protein: CASSDRNTGELFF.

The chain joins TRBV28 to TRBJ2-7; 13 bases are a match to TRBD2. The CDR3 has 19 residues. Germline V gene lookup returns CDR1 MDHEN and CDR2 SYDVKM. The junction had 11 bases not matched to a gene; V was cut back by 1 base and J by 2 bases. The CDR3 loop reads CASSLSAGLAGDTTYEQYF. For the CDR3, the DNA is TGTGCCAGCAGTTTATCCGCCGGACTAGCGGGGGACACTACCTACGAGCAGTACTTC.

The rearrangement joins TRBV6-1 to TRBJ2-1, with 9 positions matching TRBD2. CDR1 is MNHNS and CDR2 is SASEGT in the germline V gene. With V trimmed by 7 bases and J by 9 bases, 4 bases remained unmatched. The CDR3 contains 12 residues. CDR3 DNA: TGTGCCAGCAAGCGGGAGGTGGGTGAGCAGTTCTTC. It codes for CASKREVGEQFF.

The V gene is TRBV4-1, the J gene TRBJ2-5; TRBD1 agrees at 11 bases. CDR1 is MGHRA and CDR2 is YSYEKL in the germline V gene. This CDR3 contains 15 residues. With V trimmed by 2 bases and J by 3 bases, 2 bases remained unmatched. As DNA, the CDR3 is TGCGCCAGCAGCCAAAGGACAGGGGGCGAAGAGACCCAGTACTTC. It codes for CASSQRTGGEETQYF.

This rearrangement joins TRBV11-2 to TRBJ2-7; weak D call: TRBD1 (6 bases). CDR3 length equals 12 residues. CDR1 is SGHAT, CDR2 FQNNGV, per germline. Trimming shortened V by 5 bases and J by 8 bases, and 13 bases separated the two germline ends. CDR3 protein: CASSQPGVKQYF. The CDR3 DNA sequence: TGTGCCAGCAGCCAACCAGGGGTGAAGCAGTACTTC.

The J gene is TRBJ2-7, the V gene TRBV18; 9 positions agree with TRBD1. CDR1 is KGHSH, CDR2 LQKENI, per germline. There are 15 residues in the CDR3. With 3 bases clipped from V and 4 bases from J, the junction kept 7 bases outside the gene matches. CDR3 loop: CASSPALTGGYEQYF. CDR3 nucleotides: TGTGCCAGCTCACCCGCTCTGACAGGGGGGTACGAGCAGTACTTC.

V gene TRBV21-1 combines with J gene TRBJ2-2; TRBD2 reflects the table's D call only, with no check against the DNA. TRBV21-1 is a known pseudogene. This CDR3 comprises 16 residues. The CDR3 sequence is CASSKCRTRGYGELFF. CDR3 nucleotide sequence: TGTGCCAGCAGCAAATGTCGGACTAGGGGGTATGGGGAGCTGTTTTTT.

V and J are TRBV18 and TRBJ2-3; 9 nucleotides line up with TRBD2. This CDR3 contains 15 residues. V lost 5 bases, J lost 0 bases, and 3 bases stayed unmatched. Germline assignment: CDR1 KGHSH and CDR2 LQKENI. For the CDR3, the DNA is TGTGCCAGCTCAGCGGGACTAGCTAGCACAGATACGCAGTATTTT. Translation gives CASSAGLASTDTQYF.

This rearrangement joins TRBV25-1 to TRBJ1-1, with 7 bases identical to TRBD1. This CDR3 is 14 amino acids long. Germline V gene data show CDR1 as MGHDK and CDR2 as SYGVNS. V gave up 2 bases and J gave up 10 bases; unmatched junction bases: 10. CDR3 region: CASSERVTGNVAFF. CDR3 in DNA: TGTGCCAGCAGTGAAAGGGTGACAGGGAACGTAGCTTTCTTT.

The chain has TRBV9 and TRBJ2-7; D might be TRBD2 (6 bases). V lost 1 base, J lost 1 base, and 9 bases lay in between. CDR3 length equals 14 residues. In germline, CDR1 is SGDLS, CDR2 YYNGEE. The CDR3 protein is CASSVTAGSYEQYF. The CDR3 DNA sequence: TGTGCCAGCAGCGTAACAGCGGGTTCCTACGAGCAGTACTTC.

The gene calls are TRBV5-1 and TRBJ2-3, with TRBD1 matching 7 bases. This CDR3 is built from 13 residues. Germline V gene sequence: CDR1 SGHRS, CDR2 YFSETQ. The junction had 7 bases not matched to a gene; V was cut back by 6 bases and J by 6 bases. The CDR3 reads CASNLQGTDTQYF. CDR3 DNA: TGCGCCAGCAACTTACAGGGGACGGATACGCAGTATTTT.

This clone was counted between two and nine times. The DNA of the CDR3 is TGTGCCAGCAGCGGTAGGGAAAGGGGACAGCCCCAGCATTTT. It encodes CASSGRERGQPQHF. V gene TRBV28 combines with J gene TRBJ1-5, with TRBD1 as a possible D gene (5 bases). Trimming took 6 bases from V and 7 from J, leaving 16 bases between them. Germline V lookup: CDR1 MDHEN, CDR2 SYDVKM. The CDR3 runs 14 residues.

The V gene is TRBV4-1, the J gene TRBJ2-7, with 7 positions matching TRBD2. Germline CDR1 and CDR2: MGHRA and YSYEKL. The V and J ends lost 1 base and 4 bases, in that order; junction bases with no gene match: 4. The CDR3 extends over 14 amino acids. The CDR3 DNA is TGCGCCAGCAGCCAAGTCCAGGGAGGGTACGAGCAGTACTTC. Protein product: CASSQVQGGYEQYF.

A single count supports this clone. The identical CDR3 is also encoded by other nucleotide sequences in the sample. The CDR3 sequence: CASSLGLGETQYF. The CDR3 nucleotides read TGCGCCAGCAGCTTGGGGCTAGGAGAGACCCAGTACTTC. This chain joins TRBV5-1 and TRBJ2-5; D is undetermined. CDR1 and CDR2 from the germline V gene are SGHRS and YFSETQ. Trimming shortened V by 0 bases and J by 4 bases, and 7 bases separated the two germline ends. This CDR3 has 13 residues.

The chain is built from TRBV18 and TRBJ1-4, with 7 bases that match TRBD1. Per the germline V gene, CDR1 is KGHSH and CDR2 is LQKENI. The CDR3 is 15 amino acids. Unmatched junction bases numbered 9, after V lost 3 bases and J lost 8 bases. CDR3 coding DNA: TGTGCCAGCTCACCGTCCGCAGGGGGAAGGGAAAAACTGTTTTTT. It is translated as CASSPSAGGREKLFF.

The chain has TRBV21-1 and TRBJ1-6; the table assigns TRBD1, which was not confirmed against the DNA. TRBV21-1 is termed a pseudogene. The CDR3 sequence is 15 residues long. CDR3 protein: CASSKGHLYNSPLHF. The CDR3 nucleotides are TGTGCCAGCAGCAAGGGACACCTCTATAATTCACCCCTCCACTTT.

The gene calls are TRBV4-2 and TRBJ2-7; no reliable D call. Trimming removed 5 bases at V and 2 bases at J, with 10 bases between. This CDR3 has 13 residues. Germline V gene data show CDR1 as LGHNA and CDR2 as YNFKEQ. The CDR3 protein is CASSYTDTYEQYF. The CDR3 nucleotides read TGTGCCAGCAGCTATACAGATACCTACGAGCAGTACTTC.